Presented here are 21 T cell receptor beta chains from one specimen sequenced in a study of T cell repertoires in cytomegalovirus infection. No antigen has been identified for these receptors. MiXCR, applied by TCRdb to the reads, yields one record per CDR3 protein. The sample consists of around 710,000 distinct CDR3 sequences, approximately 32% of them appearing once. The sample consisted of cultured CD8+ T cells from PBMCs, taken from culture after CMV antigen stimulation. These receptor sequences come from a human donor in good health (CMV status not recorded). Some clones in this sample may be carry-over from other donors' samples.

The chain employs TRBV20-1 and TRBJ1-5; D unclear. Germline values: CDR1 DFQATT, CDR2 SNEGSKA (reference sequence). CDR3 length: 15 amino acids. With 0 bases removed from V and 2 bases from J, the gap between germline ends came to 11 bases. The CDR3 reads CSARDNGQGNQPQHF. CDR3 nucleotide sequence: TGCAGTGCTAGAGATAATGGGCAGGGCAATCAGCCCCAGCATTTT.

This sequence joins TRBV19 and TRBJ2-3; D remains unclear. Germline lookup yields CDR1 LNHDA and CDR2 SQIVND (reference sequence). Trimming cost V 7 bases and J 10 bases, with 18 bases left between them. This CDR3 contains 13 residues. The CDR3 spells CASTTSLGKAQYF. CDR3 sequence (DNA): TGTGCCAGTACCACATCTCTGGGGAAGGCGCAGTATTTT.

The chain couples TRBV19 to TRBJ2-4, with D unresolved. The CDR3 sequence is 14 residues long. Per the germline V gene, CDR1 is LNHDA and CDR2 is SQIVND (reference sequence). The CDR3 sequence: CVPMVGVAKNIQYF. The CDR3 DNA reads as TGTGTCCCGATGGTCGGTGTAGCCAAAAACATTCAGTACTTC. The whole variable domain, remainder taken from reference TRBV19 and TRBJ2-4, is DGGITQSPKYLFRKEGQNVTLSCEQNLNHDAMYWYRQDPGQGLRLIYYSQIVNDFQKGDIAEGYSVSREKKESFPLTVTSAQKNPTAFYLCVPMVGVAKNIQYFGAGTRLSVL.

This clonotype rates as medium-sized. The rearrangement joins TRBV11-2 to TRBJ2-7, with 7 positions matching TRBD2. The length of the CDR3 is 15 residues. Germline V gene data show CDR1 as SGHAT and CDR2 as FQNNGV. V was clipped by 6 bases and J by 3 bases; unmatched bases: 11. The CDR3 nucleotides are TGTGCCAGCAGTCTTGGGCCCCCGGGGGGCTACGAGCAGTACGTC. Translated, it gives CASSLGPPGGYEQYV.

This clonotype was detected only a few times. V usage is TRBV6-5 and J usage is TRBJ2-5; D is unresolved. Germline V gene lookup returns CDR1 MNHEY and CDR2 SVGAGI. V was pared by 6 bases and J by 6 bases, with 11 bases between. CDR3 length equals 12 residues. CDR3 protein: CASRTSSQTQYF. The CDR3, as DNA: TGTGCCAGCAGGACGAGCTCTCAGACCCAGTACTTC.

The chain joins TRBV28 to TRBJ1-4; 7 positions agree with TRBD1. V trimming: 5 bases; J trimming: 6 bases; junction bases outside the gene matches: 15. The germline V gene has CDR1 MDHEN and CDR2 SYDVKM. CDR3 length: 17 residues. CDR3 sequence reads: CASSHGQDLHSDEKLFF. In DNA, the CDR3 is TGTGCCAGCAGTCATGGACAGGACCTTCATTCGGATGAAAAACTGTTTTTT.

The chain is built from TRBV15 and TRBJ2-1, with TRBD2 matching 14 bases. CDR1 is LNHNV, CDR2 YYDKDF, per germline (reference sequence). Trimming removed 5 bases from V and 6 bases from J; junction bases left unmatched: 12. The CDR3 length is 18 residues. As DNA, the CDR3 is TGTGCCACCAGCGGAAGACGTACCGGGACTAGCGGGGGCAATGAGCAGTTCTTC. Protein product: CATSGRRTGTSGGNEQFF.

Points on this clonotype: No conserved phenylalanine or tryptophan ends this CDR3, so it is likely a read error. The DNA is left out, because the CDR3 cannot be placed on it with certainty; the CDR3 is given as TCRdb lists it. CDR3 amino acids: CASSDSPATGKV. This chain joins TRBV6-1 and TRBJ2-3; TRBD1 is the table's D call and was not checked against the DNA. The CDR3 has 12 residues if both end residues are counted. From germline, CDR1 is MNHNS and CDR2 SASEGT.

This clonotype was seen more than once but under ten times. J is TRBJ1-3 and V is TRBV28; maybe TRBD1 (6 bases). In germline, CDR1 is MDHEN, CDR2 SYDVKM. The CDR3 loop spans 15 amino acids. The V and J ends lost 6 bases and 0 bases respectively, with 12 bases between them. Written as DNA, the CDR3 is TGTGCCAGCAGATCGACAGGTTTCTCTGGAAACACCATATATTTT. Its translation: CASRSTGFSGNTIYF.

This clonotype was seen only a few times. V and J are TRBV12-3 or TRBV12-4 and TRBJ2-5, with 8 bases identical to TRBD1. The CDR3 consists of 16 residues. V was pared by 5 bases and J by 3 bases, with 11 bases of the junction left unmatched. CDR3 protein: CASSPSQGQEKETQYF. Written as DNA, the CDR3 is TGTGCCAGCAGTCCAAGCCAGGGACAGGAGAAAGAGACCCAGTACTTC.

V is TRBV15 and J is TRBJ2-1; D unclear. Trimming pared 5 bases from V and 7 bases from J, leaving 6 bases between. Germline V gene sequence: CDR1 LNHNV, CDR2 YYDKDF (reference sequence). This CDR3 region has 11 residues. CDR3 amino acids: CATSLNNEQFF. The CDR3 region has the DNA TGTGCCACCAGCCTCAATAATGAGCAGTTCTTC.

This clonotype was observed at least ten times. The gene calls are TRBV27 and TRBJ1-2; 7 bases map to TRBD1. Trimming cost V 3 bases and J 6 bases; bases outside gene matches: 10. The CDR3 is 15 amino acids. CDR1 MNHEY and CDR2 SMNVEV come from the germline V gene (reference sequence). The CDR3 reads CASSFIGQVEDGYTF. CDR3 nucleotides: TGTGCCAGCAGTTTCATAGGACAGGTTGAGGATGGCTACACCTTC.

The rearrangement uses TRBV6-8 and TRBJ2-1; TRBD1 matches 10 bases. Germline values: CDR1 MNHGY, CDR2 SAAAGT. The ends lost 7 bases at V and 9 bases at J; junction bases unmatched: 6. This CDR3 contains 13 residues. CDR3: CASTGQGVAEQFF. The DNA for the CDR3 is TGTGCCAGCACCGGACAGGGGGTTGCTGAGCAGTTCTTC.

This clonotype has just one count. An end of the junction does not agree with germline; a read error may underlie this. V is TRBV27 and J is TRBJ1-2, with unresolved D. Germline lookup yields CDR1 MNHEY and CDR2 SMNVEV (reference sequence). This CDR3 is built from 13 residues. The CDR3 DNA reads TGTGCCAGCGCCCTGTCCCTTAACCATGGCTACACCTTC. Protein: CASALSLNHGYTF.

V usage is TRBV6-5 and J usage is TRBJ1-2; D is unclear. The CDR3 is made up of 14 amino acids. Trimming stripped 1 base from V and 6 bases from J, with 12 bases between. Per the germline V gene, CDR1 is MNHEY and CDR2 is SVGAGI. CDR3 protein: CASSYFGVQNGYTF. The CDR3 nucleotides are TGTGCCAGCAGTTACTTCGGCGTACAGAATGGCTACACCTTC.

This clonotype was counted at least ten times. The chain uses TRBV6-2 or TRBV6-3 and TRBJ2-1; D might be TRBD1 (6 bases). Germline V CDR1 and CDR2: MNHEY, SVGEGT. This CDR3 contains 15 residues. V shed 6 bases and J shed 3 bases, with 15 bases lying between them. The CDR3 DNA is TGTGCCAGCAGCAAACAGGGAATCGTCTACAATGAGCAGTTCTTC. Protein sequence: CASSKQGIVYNEQFF.

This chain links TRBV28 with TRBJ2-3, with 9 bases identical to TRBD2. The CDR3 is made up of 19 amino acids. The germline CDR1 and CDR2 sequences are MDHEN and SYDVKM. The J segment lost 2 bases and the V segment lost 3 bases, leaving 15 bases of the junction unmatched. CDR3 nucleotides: TGTGCCAGCAGTTTGGGGGTCCCGTTAAGACTAGCGGCCACAGATACGCAGTATTTT. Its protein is CASSLGVPLRLAATDTQYF.

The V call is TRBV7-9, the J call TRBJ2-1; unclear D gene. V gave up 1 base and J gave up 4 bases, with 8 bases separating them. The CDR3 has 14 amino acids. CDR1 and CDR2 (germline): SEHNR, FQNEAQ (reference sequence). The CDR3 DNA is TGTGCCAGCAGCTTAGGGTCAGATTACAATGAGCAGTTCTTC. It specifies CASSLGSDYNEQFF.

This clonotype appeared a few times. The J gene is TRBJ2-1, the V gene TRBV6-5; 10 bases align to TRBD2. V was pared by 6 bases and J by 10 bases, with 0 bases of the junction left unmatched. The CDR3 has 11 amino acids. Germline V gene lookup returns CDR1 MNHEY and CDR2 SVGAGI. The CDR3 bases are TGTGCCAGCAGGACTAGCGGGGAGCAGTTCTTC. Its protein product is CASRTSGEQFF.

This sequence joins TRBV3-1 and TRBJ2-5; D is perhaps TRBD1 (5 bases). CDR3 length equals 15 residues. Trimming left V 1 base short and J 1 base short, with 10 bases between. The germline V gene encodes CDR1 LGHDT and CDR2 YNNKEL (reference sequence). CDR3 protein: CASSQGRQTQETQYF. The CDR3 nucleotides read TGTGCCAGCAGCCAAGGTAGACAGACCCAAGAGACCCAGTACTTC.

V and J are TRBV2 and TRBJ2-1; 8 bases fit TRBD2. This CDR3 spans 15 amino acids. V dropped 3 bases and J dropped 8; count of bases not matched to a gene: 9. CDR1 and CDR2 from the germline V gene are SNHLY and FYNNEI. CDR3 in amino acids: CASSDFGGGQDEQFF. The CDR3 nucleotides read TGTGCCAGCAGTGACTTCGGCGGGGGGCAGGATGAGCAGTTCTTC. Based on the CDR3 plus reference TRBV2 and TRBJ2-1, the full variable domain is EPEVTQTPSHQVTQMGQEVILRCVPISNHLYFYWYRQILGQKVEFLVSFYNNEISEKSEIFDDQFSVERPDGSNFTLKIRSTKLEDSAMYFCASSDFGGGQDEQFFGPGTRLTVL.